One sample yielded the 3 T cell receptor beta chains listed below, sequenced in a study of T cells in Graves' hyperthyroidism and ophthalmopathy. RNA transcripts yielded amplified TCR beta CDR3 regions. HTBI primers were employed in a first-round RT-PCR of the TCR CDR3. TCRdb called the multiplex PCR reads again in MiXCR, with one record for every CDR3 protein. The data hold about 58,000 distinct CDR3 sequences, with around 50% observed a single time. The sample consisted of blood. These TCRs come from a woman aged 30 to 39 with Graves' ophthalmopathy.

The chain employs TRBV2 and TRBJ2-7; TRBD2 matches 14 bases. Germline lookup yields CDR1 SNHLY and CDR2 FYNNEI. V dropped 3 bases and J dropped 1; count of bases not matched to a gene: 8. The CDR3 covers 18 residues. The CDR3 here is CASSDTGLAGVGSYEQYF. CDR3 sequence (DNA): TGTGCCAGCAGTGACACGGGACTAGCGGGAGTCGGGTCCTACGAGCAGTACTTC.

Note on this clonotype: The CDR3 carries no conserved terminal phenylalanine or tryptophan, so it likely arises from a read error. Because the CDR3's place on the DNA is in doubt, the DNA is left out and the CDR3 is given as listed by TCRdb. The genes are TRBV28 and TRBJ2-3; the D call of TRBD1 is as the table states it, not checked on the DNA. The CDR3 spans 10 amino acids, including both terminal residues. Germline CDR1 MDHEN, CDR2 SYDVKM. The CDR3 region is CASIQGTAYS.

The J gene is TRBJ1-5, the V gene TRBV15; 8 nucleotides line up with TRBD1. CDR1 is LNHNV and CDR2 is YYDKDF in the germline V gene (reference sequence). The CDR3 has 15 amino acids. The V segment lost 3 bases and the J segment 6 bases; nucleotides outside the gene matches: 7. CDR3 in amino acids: CATSSPDREGQPQHF. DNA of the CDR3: TGTGCCACCAGCAGCCCGGACAGGGAGGGTCAGCCCCAGCATTTT.